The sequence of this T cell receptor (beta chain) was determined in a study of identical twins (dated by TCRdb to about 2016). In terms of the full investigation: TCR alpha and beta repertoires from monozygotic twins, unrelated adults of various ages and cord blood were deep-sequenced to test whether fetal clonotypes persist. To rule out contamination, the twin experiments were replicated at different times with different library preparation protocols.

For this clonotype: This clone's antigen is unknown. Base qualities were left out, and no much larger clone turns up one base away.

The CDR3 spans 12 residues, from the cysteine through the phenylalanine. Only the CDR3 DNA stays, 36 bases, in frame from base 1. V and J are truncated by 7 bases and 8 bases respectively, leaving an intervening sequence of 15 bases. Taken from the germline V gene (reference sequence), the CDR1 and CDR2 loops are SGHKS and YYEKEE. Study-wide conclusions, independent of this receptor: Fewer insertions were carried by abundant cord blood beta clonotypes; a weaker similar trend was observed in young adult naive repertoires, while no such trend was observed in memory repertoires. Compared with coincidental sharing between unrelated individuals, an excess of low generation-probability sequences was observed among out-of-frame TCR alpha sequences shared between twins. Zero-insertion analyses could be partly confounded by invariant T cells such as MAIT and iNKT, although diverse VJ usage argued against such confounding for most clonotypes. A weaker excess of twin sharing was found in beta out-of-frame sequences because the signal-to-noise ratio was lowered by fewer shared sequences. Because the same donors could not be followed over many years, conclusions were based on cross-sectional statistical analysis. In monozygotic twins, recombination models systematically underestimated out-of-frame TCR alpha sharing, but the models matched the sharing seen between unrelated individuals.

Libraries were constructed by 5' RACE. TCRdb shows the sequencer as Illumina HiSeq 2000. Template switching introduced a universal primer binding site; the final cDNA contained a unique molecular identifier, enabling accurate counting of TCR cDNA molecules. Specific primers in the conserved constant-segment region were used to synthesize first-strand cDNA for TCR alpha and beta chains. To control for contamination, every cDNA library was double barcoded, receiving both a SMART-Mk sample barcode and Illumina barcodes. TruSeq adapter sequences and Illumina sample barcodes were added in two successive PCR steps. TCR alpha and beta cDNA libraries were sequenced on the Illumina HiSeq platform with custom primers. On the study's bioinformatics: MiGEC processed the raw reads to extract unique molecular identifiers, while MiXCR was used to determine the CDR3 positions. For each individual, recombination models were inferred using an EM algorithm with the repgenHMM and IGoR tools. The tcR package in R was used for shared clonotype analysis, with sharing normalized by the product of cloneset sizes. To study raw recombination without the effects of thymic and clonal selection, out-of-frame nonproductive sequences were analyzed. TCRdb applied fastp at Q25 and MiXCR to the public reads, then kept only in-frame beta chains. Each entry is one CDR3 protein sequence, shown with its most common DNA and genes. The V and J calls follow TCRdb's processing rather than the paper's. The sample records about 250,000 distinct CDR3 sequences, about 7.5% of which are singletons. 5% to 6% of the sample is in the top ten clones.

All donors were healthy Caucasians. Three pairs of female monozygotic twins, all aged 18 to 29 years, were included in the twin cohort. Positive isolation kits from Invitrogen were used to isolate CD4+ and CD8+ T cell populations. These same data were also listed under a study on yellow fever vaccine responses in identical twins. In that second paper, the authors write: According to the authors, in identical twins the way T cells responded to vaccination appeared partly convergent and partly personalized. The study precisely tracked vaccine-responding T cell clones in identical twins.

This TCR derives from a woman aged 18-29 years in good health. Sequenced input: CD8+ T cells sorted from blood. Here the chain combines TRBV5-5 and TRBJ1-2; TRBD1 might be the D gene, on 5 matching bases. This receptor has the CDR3 CASQPEGPGYTF. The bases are TGTGCCAGCCAACCGGAGGGGCCAGGCTACACCTTC.